This T cell receptor (beta chain) was identified during a study of T cells after yellow fever vaccination. Notes on the study in general: Any FACS-sorted repertoire could hold abundant clonotypes that contaminate it from the bulk population. Overlap between CD4 and CD8 compartments was detected for a small share of clonotypes. At approximately 95% for CD4 and just over 85% for CD8, most primary-vaccination clones showed up again after the booster.

This clonotype came up many times. Its matching antigen is unknown. Making TCR cDNA involved 5'RACE template switching, which added UMIs and a universal primer site. MiXCR was run by TCRdb on the 5' RACE reads, yielding one entry per CDR3 protein. The table shows roughly 190,000 distinct CDR3 sequences, with more than 9.5% occurring only once. CDR3 length: 12 residues. With V trimmed by 4 bases and J by 6 bases, 1 base remained unmatched. Looked up from germline, CDR1 is MNHEY and CDR2 is SMNVEV (reference sequence). The gene calls are TRBV27 and TRBJ1-1, with 8 bases aligning to TRBD1. This material consisted of CD8+ T cells sorted from PBMCs, taken 15 days after the yellow fever booster vaccination. The clonotype was recovered from a man younger than 35 who received the YFV17D yellow fever vaccine. CDR3 sequence: CASSSTGAEAFF. The CDR3 DNA sequence: TGTGCCAGCAGTTCGACAGGGGCTGAAGCTTTCTTT.